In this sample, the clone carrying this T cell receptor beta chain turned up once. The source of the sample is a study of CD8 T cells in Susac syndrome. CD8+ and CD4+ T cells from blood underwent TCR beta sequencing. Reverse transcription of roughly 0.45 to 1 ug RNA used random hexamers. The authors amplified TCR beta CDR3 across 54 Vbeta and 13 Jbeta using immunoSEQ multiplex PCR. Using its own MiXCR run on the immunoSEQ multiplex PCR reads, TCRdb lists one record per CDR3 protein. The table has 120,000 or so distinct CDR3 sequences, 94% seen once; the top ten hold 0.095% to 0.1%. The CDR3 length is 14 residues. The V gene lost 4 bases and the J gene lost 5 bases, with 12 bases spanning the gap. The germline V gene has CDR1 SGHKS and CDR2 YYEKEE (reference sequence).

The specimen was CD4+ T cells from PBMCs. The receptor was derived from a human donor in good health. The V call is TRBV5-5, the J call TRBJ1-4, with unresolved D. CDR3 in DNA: TGTGCCAGCAGCCGGACGGATTTCAATGAAAAACTGTTTTTT. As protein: CASSRTDFNEKLFF. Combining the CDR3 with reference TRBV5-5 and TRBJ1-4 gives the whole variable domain DAGVTQSPTHLIKTRGQQVTLRCSPISGHKSVSWYQQVLGQGPQFIFQYYEKEERGRGNFPDRFSARQFPNYSSELNVNALLLGDSALYLCASSRTDFNEKLFFGSGTQLSVL.